The present T cell receptor (beta chain) was sequenced within a study of blood T cells in healthy people across ages. Study conclusions and caveats: Measured against age, TCR beta diversity per million T cells decreased in a roughly linear manner. Fewer expanded clones and more diversity marked long-lived versus aged donors. Since the PBMCs were unsorted, naive and antigen-experienced cells could not be conclusively compared.

The use of a sample-barcoded 5' primer and a J-beta primer mix characterized a second PCR of about 7 to 12 cycles. MiXCR was run by TCRdb on the 5' RACE reads, yielding one entry per CDR3 protein. Among 700,000 to 950,000 distinct CDR3 sequences, approximately 43% were seen once, and the ten largest hold 20% to 25%. Unmatched junction bases numbered 4, after V lost 0 bases and J lost 4 bases. The CDR3 runs to 16 residues. The V gene's germline CDR1 is SGHRS and CDR2 YFSETQ. At least 7 million PBMCs were isolated per sample. A note on this clonotype: Its antigen is unidentified.

The V call is TRBV5-1, the J call TRBJ2-1; 10 bases are a match to TRBD2. The source of this sequence is a woman in her fifties or sixties in good health. Sequencing was performed on blood. CDR3 in amino acids: CASSLEYSGGYNEQFF. The CDR3 DNA is TGCGCCAGCAGCTTGGAATATAGCGGGGGGTACAATGAGCAGTTCTTC.